What follows describes a single T cell receptor (beta chain). Its antigen is not identified. RNA transcripts gave rise to amplified TCR beta CDR3 regions. Primed by the HTBI set, a first-round RT-PCR was run on the TCR CDR3. TCRdb fed the multiplex PCR reads into MiXCR, producing one record per CDR3 protein. The repertoire holds roughly 570,000 distinct CDR3 sequences, with 40% to 55% as singletons. These data originate in a study of T cells in Graves' hyperthyroidism and ophthalmopathy. Notes on the study in general: Blood samples included most of the expanded thyroid clonotypes exceeding 0.001.

Reasons for excluding patients were uncontrolled infection, other autoimmune disease, pregnancy or lactation. The diagnoses drew upon clinical symptoms, serum thyroxine and TRAb, thyroid ultrasound and orbital computed tomography. Germline V gene data show CDR1 as MDHEN and CDR2 as SYDVKM. The trim removed 5 bases at V and 4 bases at J, leaving 7 bases unmatched. The CDR3 has 15 residues. The V call is TRBV28, the J call TRBJ2-7; 11 positions match TRBD2. The material sequenced was peripheral blood or thyroid tissue (not recorded which). This receptor was taken from an adult woman with Graves' disease, either hyperthyroidism or ophthalmopathy (not recorded which). The CDR3 DNA reads TGTGCCAGCAGTACGTTAGCGGGAGGGAGGTACGAGCAGTACTTC. This translates into CASSTLAGGRYEQYF.